This T cell receptor beta chain was captured by sequencing in a study of siplizumab effects on memory and regulatory T cells. Per individual sample, about 10^5 TCR templates were assayed. Using immunoSEQ multiplex PCR, the repertoire was profiled, and TCRdb retains in-frame clones only, with some absent. The sample has roughly 11,000 clones; approximately 45% are singletons. With respect to this clone: Its antigen is currently unknown.

Cells of the mixed lymphocyte reaction were cocultured at 37 degrees C for roughly six days. V was clipped by 0 bases and J by 0 bases, with 6 bases between them. There are 15 residues in the CDR3. Germline CDR1 and CDR2: SGHRS and YFSETQ. Study results and caveats: Most proliferating CD4+ or CD8+ clones, roughly 75-97%, had no naive or memory assignment. No more than a minor fraction of alloreactive clones could be traced back to unstimulated subsets. Tregs that proliferated in siplizumab cultures did not have their suppressive function confirmed.

The TCR was taken from a human donor in good health; the cells came from an allogeneic mixed lymphocyte reaction. Some clones in this sample may be carry-over from other donors' samples. Specimen: CFSE-low (dividing) CD8+ T cells sorted from an allogeneic mixed lymphocyte reaction. The chain uses TRBV5-1 and TRBJ2-2, with D uncertain. The CDR3 spells CASSLGASNTGELFF. For the CDR3, the DNA is TGCGCCAGCAGCTTGGGAGCTTCGAACACCGGGGAGCTGTTTTTT.